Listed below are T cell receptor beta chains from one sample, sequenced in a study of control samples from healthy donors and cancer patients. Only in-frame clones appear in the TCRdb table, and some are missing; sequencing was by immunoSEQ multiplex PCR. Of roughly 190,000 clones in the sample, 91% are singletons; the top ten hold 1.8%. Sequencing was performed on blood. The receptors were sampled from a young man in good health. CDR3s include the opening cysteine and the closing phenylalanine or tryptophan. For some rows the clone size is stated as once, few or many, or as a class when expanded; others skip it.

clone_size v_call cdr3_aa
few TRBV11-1 CASSASLGLTPLHF
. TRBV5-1 CASSPGTGAIGYTF
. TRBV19 CASSNQRDEKLFF
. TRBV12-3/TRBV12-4 CASSPSTDTQYF
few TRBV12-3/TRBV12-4 CASSLRGYGYTF
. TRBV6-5 CASSPQNTEAFF
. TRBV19 CASSIDPSLNRGRITEAFF
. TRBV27 CASRILGNSEQYF
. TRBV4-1 CASSRETVNTEAFF
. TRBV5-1 CASSLAPATNEKLFF
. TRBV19 CASSNRDRGAYNEQFF
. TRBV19 CASSPSFDNEQFF
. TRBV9 CASSVGSSGNTIYF
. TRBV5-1 CASSPLGGEQYF
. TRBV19 CASRSGGGLGNEQFF
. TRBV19 CASSIRPANYGYTF
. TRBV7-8 CASSLLGTGTGNTIYF
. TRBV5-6 CASRERGANYGYTF
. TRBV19 CASSILWSLNSNQPQHF
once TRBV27 CASMGVADRTDTQYF
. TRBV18 CASSPRGPSGNEQFF
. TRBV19 CASSASRQGASYNEQFF
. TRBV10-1 CASSPPSSTVPEINEKLFF
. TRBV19 CASSIKSQGAKTEAFF
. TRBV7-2 CASSPEYSNQPQHF
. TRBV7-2 CASLPFSGVLLFEQFF
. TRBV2 CASIPTSGGAPDTQYF
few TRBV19 CAISRGRNQPQHF
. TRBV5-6 CASRQDEAFF
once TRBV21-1 CASSKVSPPLAEAFF
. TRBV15 CATSRDHYEQYF
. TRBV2 CASSRDSSYNSPLHF
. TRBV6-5 CASSYSSTGVGYTF
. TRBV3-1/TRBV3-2 CASSELTGTEAFF
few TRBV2 CASNEQGVIDTQYF
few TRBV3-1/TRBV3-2 CASSQEMTANYGYTF
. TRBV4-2 CASSQVGSGGDNEQFF
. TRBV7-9 CASSTSMGLTEAFF
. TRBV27 CASSPLGTGGFNYGYTF
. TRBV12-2 CASRLEHRTGVNEQFF
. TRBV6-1 CASSEGQGAQRLGAFF
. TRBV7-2 CASSPRVGQVGQPQHF
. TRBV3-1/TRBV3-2 CASRRGGDTQYF
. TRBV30 CAWSVLTDPKTPEAFF
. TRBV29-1 CSVGHTRTASEAFF
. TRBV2 CASSEDPGGREKLFF
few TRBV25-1 CASSVQSGANVLTF
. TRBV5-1 CASSLGQGSGYTF
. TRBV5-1 CASSWGQGRTDYGYTF
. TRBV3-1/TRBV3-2 CASSQVPGVNTEAFF
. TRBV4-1 CASSQEGINSPLHF
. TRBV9 CASSARLAAGELFF
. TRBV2 CASRSGSPNYGYTF
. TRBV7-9 CASSLAQGVETEAFF
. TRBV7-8 CASSLGYKDRNEKLFF
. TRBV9 CASSVGSGTGAPRYGYTF